These 3 T cell receptor beta chains share one sample of origin, sequenced in a study of identical twins. Each CDR3 protein gets one entry after TCRdb re-called the 5' RACE reads with MiXCR. The sample lists roughly 500,000 distinct CDR3 sequences, about 20% occurring once. These same data were also listed under a study on T cells expressing NK-cell markers.

Sample: CD4+ T cells sorted from blood. The source of these receptors is a young woman in good health.

The sample holds a few counts of this clonotype. The rearrangement uses TRBV9 and TRBJ2-1; D possibly corresponds to TRBD2 (7 bases). V lost 4 bases, J lost 5 bases, and 16 bases lay in between. The V gene's germline CDR1 is SGDLS and CDR2 YYNGEE. The CDR3 spans 15 residues. CDR3 sequence reads: CASSLGWGGDNEQFF. Here the CDR3 DNA reads TGTGCCAGCAGCCTAGGGTGGGGGGGCGACAATGAGCAGTTCTTC.

This chain links TRBV7-2 with TRBJ2-4, with 7 bases lining up with TRBD1. The trim removed 2 bases at V and 0 bases at J, leaving 7 bases unmatched. Germline CDR1 and CDR2: SGHTA and FQGNSA. The CDR3 contains 17 residues. The CDR3: CASSLKGATLAKNIQYF. For the CDR3, the DNA is TGTGCCAGCAGCTTAAAGGGGGCTACTCTAGCCAAAAACATTCAGTACTTC.

This clonotype was observed a few times. The chain uses TRBV9 and TRBJ2-1; TRBD2 aligns across 7 bases. J gave up 5 bases and V 1 base, and 6 bases lay outside the gene matches. The V gene's germline CDR1 is SGDLS and CDR2 YYNGEE. The CDR3 contains 15 residues. CDR3 bases: TGTGCCAGCAGCGTAACTAGCGTTCCCAACAATGAGCAGTTCTTC. Translated, it gives CASSVTSVPNNEQFF.